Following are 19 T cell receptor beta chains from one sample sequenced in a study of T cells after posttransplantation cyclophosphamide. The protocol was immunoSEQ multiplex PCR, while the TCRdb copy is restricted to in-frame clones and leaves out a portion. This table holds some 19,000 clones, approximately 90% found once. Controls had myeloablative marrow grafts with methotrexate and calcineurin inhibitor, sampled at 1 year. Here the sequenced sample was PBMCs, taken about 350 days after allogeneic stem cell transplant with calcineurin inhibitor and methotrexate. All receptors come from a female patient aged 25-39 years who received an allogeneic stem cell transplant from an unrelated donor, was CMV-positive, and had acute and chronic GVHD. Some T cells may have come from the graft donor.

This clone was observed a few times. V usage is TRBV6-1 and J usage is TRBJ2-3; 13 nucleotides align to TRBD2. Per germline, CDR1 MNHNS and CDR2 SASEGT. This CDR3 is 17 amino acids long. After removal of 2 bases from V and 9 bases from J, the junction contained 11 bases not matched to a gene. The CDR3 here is CASSESQAGTSGKTQYF. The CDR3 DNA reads TGTGCCAGCAGTGAATCACAAGCCGGGACTAGCGGGAAGACGCAGTATTTT.

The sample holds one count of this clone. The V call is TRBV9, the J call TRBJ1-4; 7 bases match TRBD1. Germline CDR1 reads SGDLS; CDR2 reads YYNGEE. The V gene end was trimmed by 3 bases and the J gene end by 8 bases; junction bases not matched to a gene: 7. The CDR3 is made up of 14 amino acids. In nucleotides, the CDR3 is TGTGCCAGCAGCGCCGGGACAGAAGAGGAAAAACTGTTTTTT. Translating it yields CASSAGTEEEKLFF.

The CDR3 is CASSPGTVYSNQPQHF. The CDR3, as DNA: TGTGCCAGCAGCCCTGGGACAGTTTATAGCAATCAGCCCCAGCATTTT. This chain uses TRBV5-8 with TRBJ1-5, with TRBD1 identical over 7 bases. V was clipped by 4 bases and J by 0 bases; unmatched bases: 7. The length of the CDR3 is 16 residues. Germline CDR1 SGHTS, CDR2 YDEGEE.

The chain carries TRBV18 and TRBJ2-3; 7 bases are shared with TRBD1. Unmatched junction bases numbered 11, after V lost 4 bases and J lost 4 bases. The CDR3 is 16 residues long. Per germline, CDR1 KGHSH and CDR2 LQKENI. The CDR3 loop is CASSRKDRSYSDTQYF. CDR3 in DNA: TGTGCCAGCTCACGAAAGGACAGGTCATATTCAGATACGCAGTATTTT.

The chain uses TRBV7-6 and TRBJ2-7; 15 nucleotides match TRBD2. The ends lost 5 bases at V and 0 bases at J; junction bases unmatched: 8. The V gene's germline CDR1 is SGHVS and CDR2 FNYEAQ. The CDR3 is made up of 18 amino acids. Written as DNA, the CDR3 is TGTGCCAGCAGCGGCGGACTAGCGGGAGGGCCGAGCTCCTACGAGCAGTACTTC. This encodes CASSGGLAGGPSSYEQYF.

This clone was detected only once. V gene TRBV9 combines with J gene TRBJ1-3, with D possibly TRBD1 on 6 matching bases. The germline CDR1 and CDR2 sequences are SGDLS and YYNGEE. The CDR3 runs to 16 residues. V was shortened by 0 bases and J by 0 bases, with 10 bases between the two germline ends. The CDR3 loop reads CASSVDPRGSGNTIYF. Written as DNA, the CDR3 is TGTGCCAGCAGCGTAGACCCCAGGGGCTCTGGAAACACCATATATTTT.

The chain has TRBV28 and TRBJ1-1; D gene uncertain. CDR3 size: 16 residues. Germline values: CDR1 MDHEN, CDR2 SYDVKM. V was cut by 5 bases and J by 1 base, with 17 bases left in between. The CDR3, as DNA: TGTGCCAGCAGTCCCAGGCGGGGTTCAACGAACACTGAAGCTTTCTTT. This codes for CASSPRRGSTNTEAFF. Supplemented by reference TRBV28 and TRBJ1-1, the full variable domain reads DVKVTQSSRYLVKRTGEKVFLECVQDMDHENMFWYRQDPGLGLRLIYFSYDVKMKEKGDIPEGYSVSREKKERFSLILESASTNQTSMYLCASSPRRGSTNTEAFFGQGTRLTVV.

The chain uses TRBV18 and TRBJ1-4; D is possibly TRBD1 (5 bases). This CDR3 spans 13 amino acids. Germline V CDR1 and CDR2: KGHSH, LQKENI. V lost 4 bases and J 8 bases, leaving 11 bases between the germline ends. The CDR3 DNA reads TGTGCCAGCTCACGGGTCAAGGGGGAAAAACTGTTTTTT. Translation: CASSRVKGEKLFF. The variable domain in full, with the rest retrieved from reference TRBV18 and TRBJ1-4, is NAGVMQNPRHLVRRRGQEARLRCSPMKGHSHVYWYRQLPEEGLKFMVYLQKENIIDESGMPKERFSAEFPKEGPSILRIQQVVRGDSAAYFCASSRVKGEKLFFGSGTQLSVL.

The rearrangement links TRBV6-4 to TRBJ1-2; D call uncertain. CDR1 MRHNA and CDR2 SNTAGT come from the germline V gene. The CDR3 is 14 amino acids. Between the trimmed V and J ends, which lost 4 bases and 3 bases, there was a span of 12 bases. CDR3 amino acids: CASSVTAGDYGYTF. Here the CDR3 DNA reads TGTGCCAGCAGTGTTACAGCTGGTGACTATGGCTACACCTTC.

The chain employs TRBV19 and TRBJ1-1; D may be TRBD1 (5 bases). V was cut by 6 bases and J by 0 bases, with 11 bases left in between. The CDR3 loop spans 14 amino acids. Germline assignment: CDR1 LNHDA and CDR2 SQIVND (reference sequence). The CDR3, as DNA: TGTGCCAGTAGCCAAGGAGGGGTGAACACTGAAGCTTTCTTT. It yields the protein CASSQGGVNTEAFF.

CDR3 coding DNA: TGTGCCAGCAGCTCACAGACCCCCAATGAGCAGTTCTTC. Residues: CASSSQTPNEQFF. V and J are TRBV9 and TRBJ2-1, with D unresolved. This CDR3 is 13 amino acids long. Trimming pared 4 bases from V and 6 bases from J, leaving 11 bases between. Germline V CDR1 and CDR2: SGDLS, YYNGEE.

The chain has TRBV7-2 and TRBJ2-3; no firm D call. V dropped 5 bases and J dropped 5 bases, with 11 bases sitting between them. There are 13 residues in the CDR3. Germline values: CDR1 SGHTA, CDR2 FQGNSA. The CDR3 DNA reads TGTGCCAGCAGCGCGGAAAACGGAGATACGCAGTATTTT. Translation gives CASSAENGDTQYF. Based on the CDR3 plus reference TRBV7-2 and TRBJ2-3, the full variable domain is GAGVSQSPSNKVTEKGKDVELRCDPISGHTALYWYRQSLGQGLEFLIYFQGNSAPDKSGLPSDRFSAERTGGSVSTLTIQRTQQEDSAVYLCASSAENGDTQYFGPGTRLTVL.

CDR3 residues: CASSLGLASSYEQYF. CDR3 DNA sequence: TGTGCCAGCAGCCTGGGACTAGCGAGCTCCTACGAGCAGTACTTC. The rearrangement uses TRBV5-6 and TRBJ2-7; 10 bases are a match to TRBD2. The CDR3 has 15 amino acids. The V gene end was trimmed by 4 bases and the J gene end by 0 bases; junction bases not matched to a gene: 4. Germline V gene lookup returns CDR1 SGHDT and CDR2 YYEEEE.

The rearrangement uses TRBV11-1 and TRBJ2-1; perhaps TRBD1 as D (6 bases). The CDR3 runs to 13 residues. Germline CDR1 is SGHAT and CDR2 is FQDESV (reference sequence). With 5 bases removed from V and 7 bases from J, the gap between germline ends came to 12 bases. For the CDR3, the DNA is TGTGCCAGCAGCCCCGGCAGGGGTAATGAGCAGTTCTTC. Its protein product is CASSPGRGNEQFF.

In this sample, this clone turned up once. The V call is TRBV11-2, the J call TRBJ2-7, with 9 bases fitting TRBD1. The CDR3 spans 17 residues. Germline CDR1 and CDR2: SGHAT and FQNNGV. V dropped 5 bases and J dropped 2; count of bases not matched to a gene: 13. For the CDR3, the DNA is TGTGCCAGCAGCCCTCTATCTCGGACAGGGGTCCCCTACGAGCAGTACTTC. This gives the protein CASSPLSRTGVPYEQYF. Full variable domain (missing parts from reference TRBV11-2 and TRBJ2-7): EAGVAQSPRYKIIEKRQSVAFWCNPISGHATLYWYQQILGQGPKLLIQFQNNGVVDDSQLPKDRFSAERLKGVDSTLKIQPAKLEDSAVYLCASSPLSRTGVPYEQYFGPGTRLTVT.

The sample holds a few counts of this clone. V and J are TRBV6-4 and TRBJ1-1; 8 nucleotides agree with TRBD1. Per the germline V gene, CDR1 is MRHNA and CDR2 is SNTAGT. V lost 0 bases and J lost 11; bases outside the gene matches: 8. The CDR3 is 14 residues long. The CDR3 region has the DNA TGTGCCAGCAGTGACTCTCAGGGGGCAGGGGTGGCTTTCTTT. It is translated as CASSDSQGAGVAFF.

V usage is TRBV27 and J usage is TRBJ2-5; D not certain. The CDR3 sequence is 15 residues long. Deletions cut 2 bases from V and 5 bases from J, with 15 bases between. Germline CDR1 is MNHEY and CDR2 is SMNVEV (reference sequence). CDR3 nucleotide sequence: TGTGCCAGCAGTTTAATGGCAGGCGATCTGGAGACCCAGTACTTC. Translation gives CASSLMAGDLETQYF.

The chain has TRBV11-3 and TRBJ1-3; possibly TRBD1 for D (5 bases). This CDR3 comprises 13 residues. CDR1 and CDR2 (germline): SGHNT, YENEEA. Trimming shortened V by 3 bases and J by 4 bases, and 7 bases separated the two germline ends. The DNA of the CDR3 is TGTGCCAGCAGCTTTTACAGGGGAAACACCATATATTTT. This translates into CASSFYRGNTIYF. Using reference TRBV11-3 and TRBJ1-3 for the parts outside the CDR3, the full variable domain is EAGVVQSPRYKIIEKKQPVAFWCNPISGHNTLYWYLQNLGQGPELLIRYENEEAVDDSQLPKDRFSAERLKGVDSTLKIQPAELGDSAVYLCASSFYRGNTIYFGEGSWLTVV.

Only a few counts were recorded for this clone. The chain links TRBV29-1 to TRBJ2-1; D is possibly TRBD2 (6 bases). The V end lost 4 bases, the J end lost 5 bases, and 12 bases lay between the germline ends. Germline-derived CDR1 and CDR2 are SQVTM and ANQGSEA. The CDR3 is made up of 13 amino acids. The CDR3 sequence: CSVALRGDNEQFF. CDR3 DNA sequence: TGCAGCGTTGCCCTGCGGGGCGACAATGAGCAGTTCTTC.